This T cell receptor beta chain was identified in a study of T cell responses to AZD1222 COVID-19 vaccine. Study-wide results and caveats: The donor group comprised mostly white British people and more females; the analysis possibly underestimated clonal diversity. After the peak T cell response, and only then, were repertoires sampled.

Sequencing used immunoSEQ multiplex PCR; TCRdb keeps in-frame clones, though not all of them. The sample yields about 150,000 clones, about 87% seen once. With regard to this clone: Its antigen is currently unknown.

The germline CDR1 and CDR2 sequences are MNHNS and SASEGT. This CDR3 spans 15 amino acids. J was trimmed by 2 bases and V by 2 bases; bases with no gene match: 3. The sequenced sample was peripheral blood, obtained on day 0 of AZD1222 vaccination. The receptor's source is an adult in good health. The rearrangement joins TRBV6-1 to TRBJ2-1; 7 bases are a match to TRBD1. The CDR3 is CASSESQGAYNEQFF. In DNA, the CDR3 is TGTGCCAGCAGTGAATCCCAGGGGGCCTACAATGAGCAGTTCTTC.